Each of the 26 T cell receptor beta chains below was sequenced from the same sample in a study of T cell responses to AZD1222 COVID-19 vaccine. The repertoire was sequenced with immunoSEQ multiplex PCR; TCRdb's copy has only in-frame clones and lacks some. The sample lists about 180,000 clones, 85% to 95% occurring once. Sequences were derived from peripheral blood, sampled 28 days after the second dose of the MenACWY control vaccine. These receptors all stem from an adult who received the MenACWY meningococcal vaccine as a control.

V usage is TRBV5-1 and J usage is TRBJ1-3; no firm D call. Germline-derived CDR1 and CDR2 are SGHRS and YFSETQ. The CDR3 totals 14 residues. V was shortened by 4 bases and J by 1 base, with 9 bases between the two germline ends. The CDR3 spells CASSPGRSGNTIYF. The DNA for the CDR3 is TGCGCCAGCAGCCCTGGACGGTCTGGAAACACCATATATTTT.

The rearrangement links TRBV2 to TRBJ1-2; D may be TRBD1 (5 bases). Trimming pared 7 bases from V and 3 bases from J, leaving 12 bases between. The CDR3 is 13 residues long. Germline CDR1 and CDR2: SNHLY and FYNNEI. The CDR3 nucleotides are TGTGCCAGCACAAACCTGGGGGACTATGGCTACACCTTC. Protein sequence: CASTNLGDYGYTF.

The rearrangement uses TRBV3-1 (or the pseudogene TRBV3-2) and TRBJ1-2; D remains ambiguous. Germline-derived CDR1 and CDR2 are LGHDT and YNNKEL (reference sequence). The CDR3 consists of 15 residues. V was shortened by 1 base and J by 0 bases, with 9 bases between the two germline ends. CDR3 amino acids: CASSQAWGANYGYTF. In nucleotides, the CDR3 is TGTGCCAGCAGCCAAGCCTGGGGAGCTAACTATGGCTACACCTTC.

The chain has TRBV30 and TRBJ2-2, with D unresolved. Trimming left V 7 bases short and J 9 bases short, with 24 bases between. CDR1 and CDR2 from the germline V gene are GTSNPN and SVGIG (reference sequence). This CDR3 has 15 amino acids. The CDR3 DNA follows: TGTGCCTCGCACACCTTCGGAAGGAAGGAGAGGGAGCTGTTTTTT. This gives the protein CASHTFGRKERELFF.

The rearrangement joins TRBV28 to TRBJ1-1; TRBD1 agrees at 7 bases. The CDR3 is made up of 13 amino acids. Germline V lookup: CDR1 MDHEN, CDR2 SYDVKM. Trimming at V came to 6 bases and at J to 5 bases, leaving 6 bases not matched to a gene. The CDR3 sequence: CASRYTGETEAFF. As DNA, the CDR3 is TGTGCCAGCAGGTACACAGGGGAAACTGAAGCTTTCTTT.

The chain links TRBV9 to TRBJ2-2; D not resolved. This CDR3 is 11 amino acids long. Germline-derived CDR1 and CDR2 are SGDLS and YYNGEE. V shed 6 bases and J shed 7 bases, with 7 bases lying between them. The CDR3 DNA reads as TGTGCCAGCACCAACTACGGGGAGCTGTTTTTT. Amino acids: CASTNYGELFF. Full variable domain (outside the CDR3, taken from reference TRBV9 and TRBJ2-2): DSGVTQTPKHLITATGQRVTLRCSPRSGDLSVYWYQQSLDQGLQFLIQYYNGEERAKGNILERFSAQQFPDLHSELNLSSLELGDSALYFCASTNYGELFFGEGSRLTVL.

J is TRBJ1-1 and V is TRBV9; D remains ambiguous. The germline CDR1 and CDR2 sequences are SGDLS and YYNGEE. The CDR3 is 14 residues long. Trimming pared 4 bases from V and 8 bases from J, leaving 18 bases between. The CDR3 reads CASSNLLAGPEAFF. DNA of the CDR3: TGTGCCAGCAGCAATCTCTTGGCAGGCCCCGAAGCTTTCTTT.

The chain combines TRBV5-1 with TRBJ1-2; 10 bases fit TRBD1. J was trimmed by 8 bases and V by 3 bases; bases with no gene match: 10. CDR3 length: 15 residues. Per germline, CDR1 SGHRS and CDR2 YFSETQ. Here the CDR3 DNA reads TGCGCCAGCAGCTCGGAGGGACAGGGACAGGGGGGCTACACCTTC. Its protein is CASSSEGQGQGGYTF. Supplemented by reference TRBV5-1 and TRBJ1-2, the full variable domain reads KAGVTQTPRYLIKTRGQQVTLSCSPISGHRSVSWYQQTPGQGLQFLFEYFSETQRNKGNFPGRFSGRQFSNSRSEMNVSTLELGDSALYLCASSSEGQGQGGYTFGSGTRLTVV.

V usage is TRBV7-2 and J usage is TRBJ2-5; 9 bases line up with TRBD2. The CDR3 runs to 16 residues. V was clipped by 1 base and J by 1 base; unmatched bases: 4. The germline CDR1 and CDR2 sequences are SGHTA and FQGNSA. The CDR3 DNA is TGTGCCAGCAGCTTAGGGCTAGCGGGACTCCAAGAGACCCAGTACTTC. This sequence encodes CASSLGLAGLQETQYF.

This rearrangement joins TRBV30 to TRBJ1-1, with no clear D. Germline V gene sequence: CDR1 GTSNPN, CDR2 SVGIG (reference sequence). Trimming cost V 4 bases and J 6 bases, with 15 bases left between them. This CDR3 spans 13 amino acids. CDR3: CAWIFGYSAEAFF. The CDR3 DNA follows: TGTGCCTGGATTTTTGGGTATTCGGCTGAAGCTTTCTTT.

This chain connects TRBV3-1 (or the pseudogene TRBV3-2) to TRBJ1-5; D is unresolved. CDR1 LGHDT and CDR2 YNNKEL come from the germline V gene (reference sequence). V was shortened by 1 base and J by 1 base, with 5 bases between the two germline ends. The CDR3 contains 14 residues. CDR3 in amino acids: CASSQGRSNQPQHF. The CDR3 bases are TGTGCCAGCAGCCAAGGTAGAAGCAATCAGCCCCAGCATTTT.

CDR3 loop: CASSRSGIEAFF. Written as DNA, the CDR3 is TGTGCCAGCAGTAGATCAGGAATCGAAGCTTTCTTT. The chain combines TRBV6-5 with TRBJ1-1; D is unresolved. The CDR3 sequence is 12 residues long. Germline assignment: CDR1 MNHEY and CDR2 SVGAGI. Trimming took 5 bases from V and 8 from J, leaving 12 bases between them.

The chain has TRBV3-1 (or the pseudogene TRBV3-2) and TRBJ2-7, with 7 positions matching TRBD1. Losses at the gene ends were 3 bases for V and 4 bases for J; bases not matched to a gene: 3. This CDR3 has 13 residues. Per the germline V gene, CDR1 is LGHDT and CDR2 is YNNKEL (reference sequence). The CDR3 sequence is CASSHLGQYEQYF. In DNA form, the CDR3 reads TGTGCCAGCAGCCATTTGGGACAGTACGAGCAGTACTTC.

The chain uses TRBV30 and TRBJ2-2, with D perhaps matching TRBD1 (5 bases). The CDR3 loop spans 14 amino acids. Per the germline V gene, CDR1 is GTSNPN and CDR2 is SVGIG (reference sequence). V gave up 0 bases and J gave up 6 bases, with 11 bases separating them. This CDR3 reads CAWSVSRVAGELFF. In DNA form, the CDR3 reads TGTGCCTGGAGTGTAAGCAGGGTGGCCGGGGAGCTGTTTTTT.

This sequence joins TRBV19 and TRBJ2-7; D is undetermined. Trimming cost V 1 base and J 0 bases, with 7 bases left between them. CDR1 and CDR2 (germline): LNHDA, SQIVND (reference sequence). The CDR3 loop spans 14 amino acids. The CDR3 bases are TGTGCCAGTAGTATAGGGTCCCCCTCCTACGAGCAGTACTTC. Translated, it gives CASSIGSPSYEQYF.

The chain carries TRBV7-2 and TRBJ2-7; D is possibly TRBD1 (5 bases). The CDR3 runs to 15 residues. Trimming stripped 5 bases from V and 5 bases from J, with 19 bases between. Germline V gene sequence: CDR1 SGHTA, CDR2 FQGNSA. The CDR3 protein is CASSQAGPPRDEQYF. For the CDR3, the DNA is TGTGCCAGCAGCCAAGCCGGGCCCCCCAGGGACGAGCAGTACTTC.

The chain is built from TRBV6-5 and TRBJ1-5, with D maybe TRBD1 (6 bases). The CDR3 runs 15 residues. Germline V gives CDR1 MNHEY, CDR2 SVGAGI. V dropped 5 bases and J dropped 2 bases, with 13 bases sitting between them. CDR3 sequence: CASSRDTRGNQPQHF. The CDR3 coding sequence is TGTGCCAGCAGTCGGGACACGAGGGGCAATCAGCCCCAGCATTTT.

The chain employs TRBV11-2 and TRBJ1-3, with D perhaps TRBD1 (6 bases). V gave up 5 bases and J gave up 0 bases, with 23 bases separating them. Germline V gene data show CDR1 as SGHAT and CDR2 as FQNNGV. CDR3 length equals 19 residues. CDR3 sequence: CASSQSVLTGRTSGNTIYF. The CDR3 nucleotides read TGTGCCAGCAGCCAATCAGTTTTGACAGGCCGAACCTCTGGAAACACCATATATTTT.

The CDR3 region has the DNA TGTGCCAGCAGCTCCCGGGGGGGGGCGTTAAATGAGCAGTTCTTC. This gives the protein CASSSRGGALNEQFF. The chain uses TRBV6-5 and TRBJ2-1, with 8 bases aligning to TRBD2. With V trimmed by 6 bases and J by 7 bases, 11 bases remained unmatched. The CDR3 covers 15 residues. Germline V gene sequence: CDR1 MNHEY, CDR2 SVGAGI.

This chain links TRBV18 with TRBJ2-4, with 9 bases lining up with TRBD1. Trimming at V came to 5 bases and at J to 5 bases, leaving 7 bases not matched to a gene. CDR3 size: 15 residues. The germline CDR1 and CDR2 sequences are KGHSH and LQKENI. The CDR3 DNA follows: TGTGCCAGCTCAACTAGGACAGGGGCAGAAAACATTCAGTACTTC. It codes for CASSTRTGAENIQYF. Looking up the rest from reference TRBV18 and TRBJ2-4 gives the full variable domain: NAGVMQNPRHLVRRRGQEARLRCSPMKGHSHVYWYRQLPEEGLKFMVYLQKENIIDESGMPKERFSAEFPKEGPSILRIQQVVRGDSAAYFCASSTRTGAENIQYFGAGTRLSVL.

The chain recombines TRBV7-3 with TRBJ2-3; the match to TRBD2 covers 8 bases. CDR3 size: 16 residues. Germline V CDR1 and CDR2: SGHTA, FQGTGA. With V trimmed by 0 bases and J by 0 bases, 2 bases remained unmatched. The CDR3 DNA reads TGTGCCAGCAGCTTAACCGGGGGGGACAGCACAGATACGCAGTATTTT. Translating it yields CASSLTGGDSTDTQYF.

A word on this clone: Other nucleotide sequences from this sample produce the same CDR3. The rearrangement joins TRBV5-8 to TRBJ2-3; D uncertain. Looked up from germline, CDR1 is SGHTS and CDR2 is YDEGEE. The V end lost 4 bases, the J end lost 1 base, and 1 base lay between the germline ends. There are 11 residues in the CDR3. CDR3 nucleotides: TGTGCCAGCAGCCGCACAGATACGCAGTATTTT. It is translated as CASSRTDTQYF.

The rearrangement links TRBV4-1 to TRBJ2-7; 8 nucleotides align to TRBD2. Germline assignment: CDR1 MGHRA and CDR2 YSYEKL. The J segment lost 3 bases and the V segment lost 3 bases, leaving 10 bases of the junction unmatched. This CDR3 is built from 16 residues. This CDR3 reads CASSHPSDGGDYEQYF. The CDR3 nucleotides read TGCGCCAGCAGCCATCCTTCCGACGGGGGGGACTACGAGCAGTACTTC.

The DNA of the CDR3 is TGTGCCAGCTCGTCAGGGTATAATTCACCCCTCCACTTT. It codes for CASSSGYNSPLHF. This chain joins TRBV18 and TRBJ1-6, with D perhaps TRBD1 (5 bases). Trimming removed 6 bases at V and 4 bases at J, with 7 bases between. Germline V gives CDR1 KGHSH, CDR2 LQKENI. This CDR3 spans 13 amino acids.

Comments on this clone: Other DNA sequences in the sample encode the same CDR3. This chain links TRBV19 with TRBJ1-1; D ambiguous. Germline lookup yields CDR1 LNHDA and CDR2 SQIVND (reference sequence). The germline V and J ends were trimmed by 0 bases and 0 bases, with 5 bases remaining between them. This CDR3 is 14 amino acids long. CDR3 nucleotides: TGTGCCAGTAGTATAGAAGGGATGAACACTGAAGCTTTCTTT. Translating gives CASSIEGMNTEAFF.

This clone was recorded only once. This rearrangement joins TRBV4-2 to TRBJ1-6; D might be TRBD1 (5 bases). This CDR3 is built from 16 residues. V dropped 4 bases and J dropped 10 bases, with 20 bases sitting between them. Germline V gene lookup returns CDR1 LGHNA and CDR2 YNFKEQ. Here the CDR3 reads CASSREGNPRGSPLHF. Here the CDR3 DNA reads TGTGCCAGCAGCCGTGAAGGGAATCCGAGGGGATCACCCCTCCACTTT.